Sequencing of this T cell receptor beta chain was carried out in a study of beta chain features in type 1 diabetes. The V end lost 8 bases, the J end lost 6 bases, and 14 bases lay between the germline ends. There are 13 residues in the CDR3. Germline V lookup: CDR1 LNHDA, CDR2 SQIVND (reference sequence). cDNA synthesis used the whole RNA isolate, giving expressed TCRB sequences. About 3.6 million reads was the average for naive, central memory and regulatory T cell samples. Method: immunoSEQ multiplex PCR; TCRdb's copy keeps in-frame clones and lacks some. The data show a few hundred thousand clones, 27% seen once.

The specimen was central memory CD4+ T cells from blood. This clonotype was obtained from a man aged 30 to 39 in good health. This chain uses TRBV19 with TRBJ1-5, with D uncertain. This CDR3 is CASSIGDSQPQHF. CDR3 bases: TGTGCCAGTTCCATCGGGGATAGTCAGCCCCAGCATTTT.